This T cell receptor beta chain was sequenced during a study of T-cell memory formation after mild COVID-19 (dated by TCRdb to the early 2020s). Background on the whole study: TCR sequence clusters from the two donors were found to be largely donor specific. Two young, previously healthy adult volunteers made up the cohort, one male and one female. In two donors, T-cell clones that expanded and contracted after mild COVID-19 were followed by sequencing TCRalpha and TCRbeta repertoires longitudinally.

The reads were generated on an Illumina NovaSeq 6000. TCRalpha and TCRbeta cDNA libraries were built by 5'RACE with constant-segment primers, adding sample barcodes and unique molecular identifiers. Trizol reagent was used to extract RNA from every sample. Library amplification was performed in two PCR steps, and a second sample barcode and Illumina TruSeq adapters were introduced in the second step. Sequencing of the libraries was done on an Illumina NovaSeq, producing 2 x 150 bp paired-end reads. Turning to the authors' computational methods: Demultiplexing of reads and collapsing into UMI-guided consensus sequences were performed with migec v1.2.7. Using mixcr v2.1.11, UMI consensuses were aligned to TRA and TRB V and J templates and then assembled into clonotypes. A clonotype was counted as expanded or contracted only when both edgeR and NoisET called the clonotype significant, with the noise models trained on biological replicates. For edgeR calls, the cutoffs were a false discovery rate-adjusted p below 0.01 and a log2 fold-change threshold of 1. As an exploratory analysis of dynamics, max-normalized trajectories of the 1000 most abundant clonotypes were examined with PCA combined with hierarchical clustering. Separately sequenced CD4+ and CD8+ repertoires were used to assign a CD4 or CD8 phenotype to each responding clone. TCRdb passed the public sequencing reads through fastp at Q25 and MiXCR, retaining productive beta sequences. Each entry merges the rows of one CDR3 protein and shows their most common DNA and genes. For this entry, the V and J calls and clone size follow TCRdb and not the study's own pipeline. The sample profile shows around 390,000 distinct CDR3 sequences; 16% of them were found once. The ten biggest clones cover under 25% of the sample.

Results the study describes overall, beyond this receptor: The detection of some responding clones in pre-infection memory suggests that pre-existing cross-reactive memory T cells joined the SARS-CoV-2 response. Contracting CD4+ clones appeared mostly in the CM and EM memory subsets, whereas CD8+ clones were enriched in EMRA. The study covered only a couple of mild cases, and larger cohorts including severe cases with pre-infection samples were considered necessary. The second-wave clones that peaked on day 37 were not confirmed to be SARS-CoV-2 specific. Clones that contracted from day 15 to 85 showed balanced CD4/CD8 phenotypes, whereas a second wave of clones that expanded from day 15 to 37 leaned towards CD4+.

Ficoll-Paque density gradient centrifugation was used to isolate PBMCs. A note on this clonotype: Its antigen is not yet known. No base qualities exist here, and no much larger clone lies one base off it.

Trimming costs V 5 bases and J 6 bases, and their ends lie 20 bases apart. From the cysteine through the phenylalanine, the CDR3 covers 15 amino acids. CDR3 DNA only is kept here, 45 bases in frame from base 1. Via the germline V gene, CDR1 is SGHAT and CDR2 FQNNGV. The origin of this receptor is a man younger than 30 who had mild COVID-19 (a few samples of this study predate the infection). The sample titles of this study are shuffled in the database, so cell type and time point are left out; the donor was told from shared clones. Sequenced material: PBMCs or a T cell subset sorted from them (not recorded which). Recombination connected TRBV11-2 to TRBJ2-7; a tentative D match to TRBD1 spans 7 bases. CDR3 protein: CASSALRQGLGEQYF. The DNA is as follows: TGTGCCAGCAGCGCCCTCAGACAGGGACTGGGCGAGCAGTACTTC.